Sequencing of this TCR beta chain was carried out in a study of cytomegalovirus exposure and HLA in healthy donors. Overall study findings and caveats: Analysis performed later found about 18,000 TCR beta sequences associated with HLA alleles at 0.05 false discovery rate. Rarity held for most TCR sequences, but there were some public TCRs that occurred in many donors.

The PCR employed 60 Vbeta primers together with 13 Jbeta primers. TCRdb keeps only in-frame clones here, not all; method: immunoSEQ multiplex PCR. The table has about 130,000 clones, 74% seen once. There are 16 residues in the CDR3. J was trimmed by 5 bases and V by 0 bases; bases with no gene match: 6. Germline V gene sequence: CDR1 SGHRS, CDR2 YFSETQ. Details on this clone: Its antigen is unidentified.

The V gene is TRBV5-1, the J gene TRBJ2-3, with 10 bases aligning to TRBD2. This TCR derives from a man younger than 35 in good health and CMV-seropositive. Material for sequencing was PBMCs. CDR3 DNA: TGCGCCAGCAGCTTGGGAGCTAGCGGGAGACTAGATACGCAGTATTTT. Protein product: CASSLGASGRLDTQYF.